This paragraph covers one T cell receptor (beta chain) sequence. Its antigen is unidentified. TCRdb keeps only in-frame clones here, not all; method: immunoSEQ multiplex PCR. Here the sample spans tens of thousands of clones, 83% being singletons. This sample was taken from a study of a mutant IDH1 vaccine in newly diagnosed glioma. The time point was: baseline, week 1 (first vaccination visit). Sample treatment: pre-vaccination baseline after standard-of-care therapy. The donors had new WHO grade 3 or 4 astrocytomas; these were IDH1-mutant and ATRX-lost. Study-wide findings and caveats: Pseudoprogression looked unconnected to shifts in top peripheral T cell clonotypes.

Sequences were derived from PBMCs, sampled from a glioma patient treated with radiotherapy, temozolomide or both. This clonotype was sampled from a woman in her fifties or sixties with glioma.

CDR3 in DNA: TGTGCCAGCACCCAACAGAATCGAAACACCATATATTTT. It is translated as CASTQQNRNTIYF. This chain links TRBV2 with TRBJ1-3, with D unresolved. CDR3 length: 13 residues. Trimming stripped 7 bases from V and 5 bases from J, with 12 bases between. Germline V gene sequence: CDR1 SNHLY, CDR2 FYNNEI.